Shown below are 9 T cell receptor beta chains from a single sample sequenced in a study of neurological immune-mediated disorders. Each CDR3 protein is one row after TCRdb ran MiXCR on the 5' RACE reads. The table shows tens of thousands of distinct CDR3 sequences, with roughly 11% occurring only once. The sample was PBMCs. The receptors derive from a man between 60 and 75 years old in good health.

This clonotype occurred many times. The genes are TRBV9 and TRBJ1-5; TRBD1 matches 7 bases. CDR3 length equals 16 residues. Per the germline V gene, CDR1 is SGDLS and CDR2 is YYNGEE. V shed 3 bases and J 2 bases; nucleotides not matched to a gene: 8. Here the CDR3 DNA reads TGTGCCAGCAGCGCAGACGACAGGGCGGGCAATCAGCCCCAGCATTTT. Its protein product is CASSADDRAGNQPQHF.

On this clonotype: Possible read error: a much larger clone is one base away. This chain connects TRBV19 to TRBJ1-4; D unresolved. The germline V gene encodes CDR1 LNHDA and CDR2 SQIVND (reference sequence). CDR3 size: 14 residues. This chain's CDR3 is CVSSGQATNEKLFF. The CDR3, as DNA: TGTGTCAGTAGTGGTCAGGCCACTAATGAAAAACTGTTTTTT. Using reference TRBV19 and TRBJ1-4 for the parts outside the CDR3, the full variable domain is DGGITQSPKYLFRKEGQNVTLSCEQNLNHDAMYWYRQDPGQGLRLIYYSQIVNDFQKGDIAEGYSVSREKKESFPLTVTSAQKNPTAFYLCVSSGQATNEKLFFGSGTQLSVL.

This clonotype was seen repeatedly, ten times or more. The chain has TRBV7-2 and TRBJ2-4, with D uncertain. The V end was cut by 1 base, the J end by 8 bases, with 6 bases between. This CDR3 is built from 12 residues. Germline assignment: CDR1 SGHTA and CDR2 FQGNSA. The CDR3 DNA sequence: TGTGCCAGCAGCTTAGTTAGGGACATTCAGTACTTC. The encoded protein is CASSLVRDIQYF.

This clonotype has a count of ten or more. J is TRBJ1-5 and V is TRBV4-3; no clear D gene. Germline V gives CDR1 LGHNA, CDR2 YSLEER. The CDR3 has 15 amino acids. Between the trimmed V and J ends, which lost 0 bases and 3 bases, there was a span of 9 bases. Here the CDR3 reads CASSQEAAFNQPQHF. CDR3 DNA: TGCGCCAGCAGCCAAGAAGCGGCGTTCAATCAGCCCCAGCATTTT.

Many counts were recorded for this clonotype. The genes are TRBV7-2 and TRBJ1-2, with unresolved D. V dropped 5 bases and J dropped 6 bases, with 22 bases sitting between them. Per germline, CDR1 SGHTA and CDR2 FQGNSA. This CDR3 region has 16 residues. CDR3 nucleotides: TGTGCCAGCAGCCTAAAAGTAACAGCCCCAGGAGATGGCTACACCTTC. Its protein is CASSLKVTAPGDGYTF.

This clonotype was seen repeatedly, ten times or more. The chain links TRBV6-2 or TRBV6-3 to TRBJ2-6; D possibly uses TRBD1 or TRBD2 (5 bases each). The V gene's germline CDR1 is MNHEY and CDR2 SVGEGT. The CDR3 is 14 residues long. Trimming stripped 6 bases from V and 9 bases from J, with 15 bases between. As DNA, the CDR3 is TGTGCCAGCAGCCGACAGTCCGGAGGCAACGTCCTGACTTTC. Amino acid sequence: CASSRQSGGNVLTF.

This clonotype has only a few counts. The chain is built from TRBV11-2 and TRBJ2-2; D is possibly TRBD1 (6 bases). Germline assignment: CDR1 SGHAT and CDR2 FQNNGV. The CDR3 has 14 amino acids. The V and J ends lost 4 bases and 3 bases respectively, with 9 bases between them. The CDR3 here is CASSSRGYTGELFF. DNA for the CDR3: TGTGCCAGCAGCTCAAGGGGGTACACCGGGGAGCTGTTTTTT.

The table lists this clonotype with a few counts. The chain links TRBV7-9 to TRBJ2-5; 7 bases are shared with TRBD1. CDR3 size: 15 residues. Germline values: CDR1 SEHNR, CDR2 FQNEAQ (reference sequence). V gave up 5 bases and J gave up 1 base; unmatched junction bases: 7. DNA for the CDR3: TGTGCCAGCAGCACAATAGAGGGGGCCCAAGAGACCCAGTACTTC. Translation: CASSTIEGAQETQYF.

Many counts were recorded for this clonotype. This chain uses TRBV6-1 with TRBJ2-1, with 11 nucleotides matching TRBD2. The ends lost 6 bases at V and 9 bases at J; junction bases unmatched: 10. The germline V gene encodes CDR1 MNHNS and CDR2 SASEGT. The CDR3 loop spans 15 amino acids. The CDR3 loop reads CASRRLAGSKIEQFF. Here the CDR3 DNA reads TGTGCCAGCAGACGACTAGCGGGGAGTAAAATTGAGCAGTTCTTC.